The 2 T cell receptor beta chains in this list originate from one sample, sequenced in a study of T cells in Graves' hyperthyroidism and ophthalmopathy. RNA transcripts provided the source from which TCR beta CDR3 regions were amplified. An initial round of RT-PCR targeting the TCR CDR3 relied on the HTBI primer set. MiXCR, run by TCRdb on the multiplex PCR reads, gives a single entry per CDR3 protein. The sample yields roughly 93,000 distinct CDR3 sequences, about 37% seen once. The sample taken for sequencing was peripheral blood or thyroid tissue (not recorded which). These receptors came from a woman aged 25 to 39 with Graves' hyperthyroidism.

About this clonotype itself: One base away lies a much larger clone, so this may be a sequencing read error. CDR3 amino acids: CASRDLRRRDSQEAQYF. For the CDR3, the DNA is TGTGCCAGCAGAGACCTTCGACGGAGGGATTCACAAGAGGCCCAGTACTTC. The chain is built from TRBV28 and TRBJ2-5, with D maybe TRBD2 (6 bases). CDR1 is MDHEN and CDR2 is SYDVKM in the germline V gene. This CDR3 contains 17 residues.

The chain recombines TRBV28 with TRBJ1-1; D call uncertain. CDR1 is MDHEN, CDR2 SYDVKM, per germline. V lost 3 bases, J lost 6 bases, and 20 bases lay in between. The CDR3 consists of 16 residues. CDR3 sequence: CASSLPPSREGSEAFF. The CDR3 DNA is TGTGCCAGCAGTTTGCCTCCGTCCCGGGAGGGTTCTGAAGCTTTCTTT.